The clone carrying this TCR beta chain was seen a few times. In the original workflow: The assay estimated nucleated cells by amplifying reference gene primers. Clones were sequenced by immunoSEQ multiplex PCR, and TCRdb holds only the in-frame ones, with some missing. The V and J calls and the clone size are those of that table, but D and trimming were determined from the DNA. Seen here are 470,000 or so clones, 70% to 90% observed once, and the top ten hold about 2%. The data derive from a study of blood T cell repertoires in COVID-19. The overall study: T cells, B-cell-depleted T cells, or PBMCs supplied cDNA or gDNA.

The CDR3 is 15 residues long. Trimming removed 3 bases from V and 4 bases from J; junction bases left unmatched: 8. From germline, CDR1 is MNHEY and CDR2 SMNVEV (reference sequence). Participants spanned ages 18 to 89 years and resided in 20 to 30 US areas. The sequence came from a woman aged 18-29 years with acute COVID-19. This chain connects TRBV27 to TRBJ1-2, with 7 bases that match TRBD1. The sequencing sample was made of PBMCs or T cells enriched from blood (not recorded which). CDR3 in DNA: TGTGCCAGCAGTTTCAACGCCGGGACAGTCTATGGCTACACCTTC. This codes for CASSFNAGTVYGYTF.